The rows below give T cell receptor beta chains drawn from one sample of a study of blood T cell repertoires in COVID-19. The protocol was immunoSEQ multiplex PCR, while the TCRdb copy is restricted to in-frame clones and leaves out a portion. This sample has about 39,000 clones, with 76% found just once. Sequencing was carried out using peripheral blood. These receptors all come from an older man with active or convalescent COVID-19. Each CDR3 is given with its conserved first and last residue. Each record gives: clone size, V gene, J gene, D gene, CDR3 DNA, CDR3 protein. A D gene is named only where the DNA matches it firmly. Size is omitted from some rows. Given values are once, few, many or a class for expanded clones.

NA,TRBV2,TRBJ2-2,NA,TGTGCCAGCTCCTACGGAGGCACCGGGGAGCTGTTTTTT,CASSYGGTGELFF
once,TRBV12-3/TRBV12-4,TRBJ1-1,NA,TGTGCCAGCAGTCGCGGGAACACTGAAGCTTTCTTT,CASSRGNTEAFF
NA,TRBV29-1,TRBJ2-7,NA,TGCAGCGGGGCAAACAGGGAGTCGGCGCAGTACTTC,CSGANRESAQYF
NA,TRBV7-9,TRBJ1-2,NA,TGTGCCAGCAGGACCGGGACTAGGGACTCCACCTTC,CASRTGTRDSTF
NA,TRBV2,TRBJ1-6,TRBD1,TGTGCCAGCAGTGAATCCAGGGGGCTTAGCTCACCCCTCCACTTT,CASSESRGLSSPLHF
NA,TRBV19,TRBJ2-5,NA,TGTGCCAGTAGTATATACGGAGTTAGCAGAGAGACCCAGTACTTC,CASSIYGVSRETQYF
NA,TRBV6-5,TRBJ1-5,NA,TGTGCCAGCAGTTACGGGGGGACCCAGCATTTT,CASSYGGTQHF
NA,TRBV24-1,TRBJ1-1,NA,TGTGCCACCAGTGACCTTGACTACACTGAAGCTTTCTTT,CATSDLDYTEAFF
few,TRBV6-5,TRBJ1-6,TRBD1,TGTGCCAGCAGTTACTCTAGGACAGGGTCAAGTTCACCCCTCCACTTT,CASSYSRTGSSSPLHF
few,TRBV5-1,TRBJ1-6,TRBD1,TGCGCCACCAGCGAAATCGGGACAGGAATATCACCCCTCCACTTT,CATSEIGTGISPLHF
many,TRBV4-2,TRBJ2-7,TRBD1,TGTGCCAGCAGCCAAGAAACGGGGCAGGGGGTGAAAGACGAGCAGTACTTC,CASSQETGQGVKDEQYF
few,TRBV2,TRBJ2-7,NA,TGTGCCAGCAGTGAAGCGCTATCTAGGACCTACGAGCAGTACTTC,CASSEALSRTYEQYF
NA,TRBV28,TRBJ1-5,NA,TGTGCCAGCAGTTCAGGATCTCGACGGCCCCAGCATTTT,CASSSGSRRPQHF
NA,TRBV28,TRBJ1-2,NA,TGTGCCAGCAGCTCTCCCCGGGCTAACTATGGCTACACCTTC,CASSSPRANYGYTF
NA,TRBV6-6,TRBJ2-1,TRBD1,TGTGCCAGCAGTCGACAGGGGTTACACAATGAGCAGTTCTTC,CASSRQGLHNEQFF
NA,TRBV19,TRBJ2-2,TRBD2,TGTGCCAGTAGTATTGCGGGAGTGAGGGTCGGGGACACCGGGGAGCTGTTTTTT,CASSIAGVRVGDTGELFF
NA,TRBV28,TRBJ2-7,NA,TGTGCCAGCACCCTTAGCAGCTCCTACGAGCAGTACTTC,CASTLSSSYEQYF
few,TRBV4-1,TRBJ1-1,NA,TGCGCCAGCAGCCAAGTCTCCCCTGGTCGGACTGAAGCTTTCTTT,CASSQVSPGRTEAFF
NA,TRBV7-9,TRBJ2-3,TRBD2,TGTGCCAGCAGCTTGGCGGGGGGGTTAGATACGCAGTATTTT,CASSLAGGLDTQYF
NA,TRBV6-5,TRBJ1-1,NA,TGTGCCAGCATTTGGGAGCGAGGCGCTTTCTTT,CASIWERGAFF
NA,TRBV18,TRBJ1-1,NA,TGTGCCAGCTCACTCGCTGCGGGGGCTGTGAACACTGAAGCTTTCTTT,CASSLAAGAVNTEAFF
NA,TRBV12-3/TRBV12-4,TRBJ2-1,TRBD2,TGTGCCAGCATCGGGGGGGATGCTGAGCAGTTCTTC,CASIGGDAEQFF
NA,TRBV5-1,TRBJ1-5,TRBD1,TGCGCCAGCAGCCCGGGACAGCAAAATCAGCCCCAGCATTTT,CASSPGQQNQPQHF
NA,TRBV28,TRBJ2-3,TRBD1,TGTGCCAGCAGCTCCAGGGGGATCACAGATACGCAGTATTTT,CASSSRGITDTQYF
NA,TRBV5-6,TRBJ2-7,NA,TGTGCCAGCAGCTTAAGGGGGGGATCCTACGAGCAGTACTTC,CASSLRGGSYEQYF
NA,TRBV4-1,TRBJ1-4,TRBD1,TGCGCCAGCAGCCAAGAAGGGACAGACGAGAGGGAAAAACTGTTTTTT,CASSQEGTDEREKLFF